This T cell receptor beta chain derives from a study of cytomegalovirus exposure and HLA in healthy donors. About the research overall: The 100 to 150 validation repertoires and the roughly 670 first-cohort repertoires shared a platform, a later analysis reported.

A note on this clone: Its antigen is not identified.

This table comes from immunoSEQ multiplex PCR, and its TCRdb copy is limited to in-frame clones, with some not included. This sample has over 150,000 clones; around 88% occur once, and the top ten carry 20% to 25%. Whole-study findings and limits: In vitro assays verified that three CMV-associated chains recognized CMV antigens specifically.

The germline V gene has CDR1 SEHNR and CDR2 FQNEAQ (reference sequence). The CDR3 is 12 amino acids. Unmatched junction bases numbered 1, after V lost 6 bases and J lost 2 bases. The sequenced sample consisted of PBMCs. The clonotype originates from a man between 18 and 35 years old in good health and CMV-seropositive. The chain joins TRBV7-9 to TRBJ2-7; 7 nucleotides line up with TRBD2. The CDR3 loop reads CASSGGAYEQYF. The CDR3, as DNA: TGTGCCAGCAGTGGGGGGGCCTACGAGCAGTACTTC.